This T cell receptor beta chain was recovered during a study of blood T cell repertoires in COVID-19. Study summary: Samples came from the United States, Italy and Spain, spanning acute and convalescent COVID-19. The analysed material was cDNA or gDNA that came from T cells, B-cell-depleted T cells, or PBMCs.

Germline CDR1 and CDR2: SGHDT and YYEEEE. The ends were cut back, 3 bases at V and 2 bases at J, with 12 bases in the middle. This CDR3 contains 15 residues. How the authors handled the data: Reference gene primer amplification gave nucleated cell count estimates. Using immunoSEQ multiplex PCR, the repertoire was profiled, and TCRdb retains in-frame clones only, with some absent. Clone size and the V and J calls come from that table; the DNA yielded D and trimming. Seen here are about 230,000 clones, around four fifths observed once, and the top ten hold roughly 18%. This clone was recorded once. The source is a woman aged 80 or over with active or convalescent COVID-19. The V gene is TRBV5-6, the J gene TRBJ1-3; D uncertain. Source material: peripheral blood. CDR3 DNA: TGTGCCAGCAGCTCCTCAAGCCGCACTGGAAACACCATATATTTT. Its protein is CASSSSSRTGNTIYF.